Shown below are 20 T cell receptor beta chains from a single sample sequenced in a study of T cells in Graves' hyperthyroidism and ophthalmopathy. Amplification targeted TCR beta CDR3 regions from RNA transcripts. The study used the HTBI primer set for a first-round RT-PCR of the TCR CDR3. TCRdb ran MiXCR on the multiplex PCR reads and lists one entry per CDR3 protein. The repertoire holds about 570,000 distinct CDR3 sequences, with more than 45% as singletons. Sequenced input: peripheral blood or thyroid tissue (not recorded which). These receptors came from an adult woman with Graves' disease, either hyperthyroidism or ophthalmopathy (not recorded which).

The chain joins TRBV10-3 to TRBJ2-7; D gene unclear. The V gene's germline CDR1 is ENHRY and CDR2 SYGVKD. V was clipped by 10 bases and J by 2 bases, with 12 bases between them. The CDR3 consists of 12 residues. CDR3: CATGLGTYEQYF. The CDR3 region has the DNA TGTGCCACAGGTTTGGGAACCTACGAGCAGTACTTC.

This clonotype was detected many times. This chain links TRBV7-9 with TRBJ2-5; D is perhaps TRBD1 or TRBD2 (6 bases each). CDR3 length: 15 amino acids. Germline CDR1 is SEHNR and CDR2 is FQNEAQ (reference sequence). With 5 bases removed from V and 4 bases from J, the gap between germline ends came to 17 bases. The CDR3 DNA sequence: TGTGCCAGCAGCCCAAAGGGAGGCAGGGGAGAGACCCAGTACTTC. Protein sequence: CASSPKGGRGETQYF.

CDR3 sequence (DNA): TGTGCCAGCAGGACGGGACGCCGCTCCTACGAGCAGTACTTC. This gives the protein CASRTGRRSYEQYF. This chain uses TRBV2 with TRBJ2-7, with D possibly called TRBD1 or TRBD2 (5 bases each). V lost 6 bases and J 0 bases, leaving 12 bases between the germline ends. CDR3 size: 14 residues. Germline loops: CDR1 SNHLY, CDR2 FYNNEI.

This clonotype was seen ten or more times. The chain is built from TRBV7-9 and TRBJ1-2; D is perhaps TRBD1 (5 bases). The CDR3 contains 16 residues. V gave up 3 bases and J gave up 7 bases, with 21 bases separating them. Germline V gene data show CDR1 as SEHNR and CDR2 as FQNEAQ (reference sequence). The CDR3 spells CASSFTSAQGFGGYTF. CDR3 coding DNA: TGTGCCAGCAGCTTCACGTCAGCTCAGGGATTCGGTGGCTACACCTTC.

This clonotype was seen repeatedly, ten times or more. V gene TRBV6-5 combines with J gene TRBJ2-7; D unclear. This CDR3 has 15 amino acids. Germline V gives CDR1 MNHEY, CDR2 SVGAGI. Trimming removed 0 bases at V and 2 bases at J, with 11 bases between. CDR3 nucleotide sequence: TGTGCCAGCAGTTACTCGTGGTCCGCTCCCTACGAGCAGTACTTC. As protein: CASSYSWSAPYEQYF.

The CDR3 DNA follows: TGTGCCAGCAGCTTGGGGGGGCTGATCACCGGGGAGCTGTTTTTT. Translated: CASSLGGLITGELFF. The chain links TRBV11-2 to TRBJ2-2, with D perhaps matching TRBD2 (7 bases). V was clipped by 3 bases and J by 4 bases, with 12 bases between them. This CDR3 has 15 residues. The germline V gene has CDR1 SGHAT and CDR2 FQNNGV.

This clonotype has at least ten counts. The CDR3 sequence: CASSLGRGAQETQYF. CDR3 coding DNA: TGTGCCAGCAGCTTAGGCAGGGGAGCCCAAGAGACCCAGTACTTC. The chain employs TRBV7-6 and TRBJ2-5; a weak D match, TRBD1 (6 bases). The CDR3 runs 15 residues. CDR1 and CDR2 (germline): SGHVS, FNYEAQ. With 1 base removed from V and 1 base from J, the gap between germline ends came to 10 bases.

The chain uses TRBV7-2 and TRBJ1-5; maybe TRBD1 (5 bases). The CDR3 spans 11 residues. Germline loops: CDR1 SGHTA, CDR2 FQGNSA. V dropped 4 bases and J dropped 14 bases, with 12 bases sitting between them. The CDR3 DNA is TGTGCCAGCAGCTCCGGGACCTACGAGCATTTT. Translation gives CASSSGTYEHF.

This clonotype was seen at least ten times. The CDR3, as DNA: TGTGCCAGCAAAGCGGGAGGGGGCAACGAGCAGTACTTC. The encoded protein is CASKAGGGNEQYF. This chain connects TRBV2 to TRBJ2-7, with 10 bases that match TRBD2. Germline loops: CDR1 SNHLY, CDR2 FYNNEI. Trimming took 7 bases from V and 5 from J; bases not matched to a gene: 5. This CDR3 is built from 13 residues.

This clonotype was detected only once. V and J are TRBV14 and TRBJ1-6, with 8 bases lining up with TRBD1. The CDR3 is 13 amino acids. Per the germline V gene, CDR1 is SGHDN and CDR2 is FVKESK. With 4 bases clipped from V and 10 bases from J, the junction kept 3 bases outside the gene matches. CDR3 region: CASSPTGASPLHF. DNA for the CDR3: TGTGCCAGCAGCCCGACAGGGGCATCACCCCTCCACTTT.

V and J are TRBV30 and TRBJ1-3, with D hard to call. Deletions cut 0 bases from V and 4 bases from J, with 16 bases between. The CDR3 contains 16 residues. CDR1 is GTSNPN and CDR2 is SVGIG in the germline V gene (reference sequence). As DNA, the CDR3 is TGTGCCTGGAGTGTCCCCATTGGATCCAGAGGAAACACCATATATTTT. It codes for CAWSVPIGSRGNTIYF.

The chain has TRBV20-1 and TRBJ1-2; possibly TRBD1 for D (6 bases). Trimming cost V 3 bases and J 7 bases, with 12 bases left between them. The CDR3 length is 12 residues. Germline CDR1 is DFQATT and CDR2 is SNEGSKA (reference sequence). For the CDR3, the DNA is TGCAGTGCTAGGCTGGGGGCAGGTGGCTACACCTTC. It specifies CSARLGAGGYTF.

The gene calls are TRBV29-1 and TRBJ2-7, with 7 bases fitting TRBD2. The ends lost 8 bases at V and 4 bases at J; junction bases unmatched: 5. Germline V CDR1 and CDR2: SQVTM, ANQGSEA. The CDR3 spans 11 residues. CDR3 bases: TGCAGCTTAGGGACTACATACGAGCAGTACTTC. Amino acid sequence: CSLGTTYEQYF.

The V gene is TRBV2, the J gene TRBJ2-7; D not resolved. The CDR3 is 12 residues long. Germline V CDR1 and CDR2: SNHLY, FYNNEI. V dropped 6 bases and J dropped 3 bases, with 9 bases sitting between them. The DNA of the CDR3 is TGTGCCAGCAGGGGCCACCTCTACGAGCAGTACTTC. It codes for CASRGHLYEQYF.

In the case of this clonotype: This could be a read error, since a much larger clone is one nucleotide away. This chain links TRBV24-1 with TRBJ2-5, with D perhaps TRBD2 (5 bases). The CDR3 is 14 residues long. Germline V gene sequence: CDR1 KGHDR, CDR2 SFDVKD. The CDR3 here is CATSDQGLQETQSF. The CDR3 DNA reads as TGTGCCACCAGTGATCAAGGACTGCAAGAGACCCAGTCCTTC.

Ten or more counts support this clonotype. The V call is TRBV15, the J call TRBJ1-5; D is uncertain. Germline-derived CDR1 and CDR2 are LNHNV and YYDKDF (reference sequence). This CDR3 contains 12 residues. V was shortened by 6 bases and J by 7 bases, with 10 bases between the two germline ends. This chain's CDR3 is CATRQGFQPQHF. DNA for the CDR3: TGTGCCACCAGGCAAGGGTTCCAGCCCCAGCATTTT.

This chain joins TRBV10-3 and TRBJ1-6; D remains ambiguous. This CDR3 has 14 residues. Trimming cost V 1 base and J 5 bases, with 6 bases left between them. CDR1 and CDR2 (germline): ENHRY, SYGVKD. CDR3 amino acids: CAISEFQNNSPLHF. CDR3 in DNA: TGTGCCATCAGTGAGTTCCAGAATAATTCACCCCTCCACTTT.

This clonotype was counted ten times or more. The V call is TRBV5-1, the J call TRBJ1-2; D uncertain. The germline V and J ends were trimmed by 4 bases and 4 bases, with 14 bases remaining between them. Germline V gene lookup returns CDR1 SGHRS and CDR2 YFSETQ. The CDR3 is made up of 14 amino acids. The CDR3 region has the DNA TGCGCCAGCAGCGTGGACGGTTTTACCTATGGCTACACCTTC. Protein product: CASSVDGFTYGYTF.

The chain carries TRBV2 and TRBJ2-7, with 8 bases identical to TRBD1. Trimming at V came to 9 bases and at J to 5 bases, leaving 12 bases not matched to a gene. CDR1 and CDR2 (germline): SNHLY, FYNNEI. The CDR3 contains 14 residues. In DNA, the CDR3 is TGTGCCAGTCTACCGGGACAGGCACCCCACGAGCAGTACTTC. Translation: CASLPGQAPHEQYF.

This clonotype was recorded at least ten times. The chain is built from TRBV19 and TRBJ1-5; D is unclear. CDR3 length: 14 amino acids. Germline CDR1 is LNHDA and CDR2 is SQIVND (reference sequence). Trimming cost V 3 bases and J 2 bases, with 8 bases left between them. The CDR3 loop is CASSIPGGNQPQHF. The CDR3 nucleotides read TGTGCCAGTAGTATCCCAGGAGGCAATCAGCCCCAGCATTTT.